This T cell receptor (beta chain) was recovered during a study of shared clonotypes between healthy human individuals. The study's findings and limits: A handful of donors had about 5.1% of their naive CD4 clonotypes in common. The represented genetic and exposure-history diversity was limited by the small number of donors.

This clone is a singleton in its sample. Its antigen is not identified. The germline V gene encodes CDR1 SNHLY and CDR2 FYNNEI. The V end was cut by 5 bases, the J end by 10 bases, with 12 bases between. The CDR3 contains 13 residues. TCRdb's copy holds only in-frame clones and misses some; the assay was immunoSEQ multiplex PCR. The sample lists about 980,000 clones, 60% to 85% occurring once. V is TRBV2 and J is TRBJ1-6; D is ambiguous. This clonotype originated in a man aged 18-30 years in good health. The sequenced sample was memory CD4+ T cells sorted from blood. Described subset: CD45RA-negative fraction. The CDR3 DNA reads TGTGCCAGCAGTCCGGGAGTCGGGTCACCCCTCCACTTT. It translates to CASSPGVGSPLHF.